The subject of this entry is one T cell receptor beta chain. For each CDR3 protein, TCRdb gives one entry from its re-call of the 5' RACE reads, without DNA. The sample table sets out 400,000 to 500,000 distinct CDR3 sequences. This sample is part of a study of monozygotic twins with inflammatory bowel disease. Sequenced sample: blood. This sequence was found in a human donor with ulcerative colitis or Crohn's disease, or a healthy co-twin of an affected twin (not recorded which).

The chain's CDR3 is CASSQEDSNNSPLHF. The chain combines TRBV4-3 with TRBJ1-6; the D call from TCRdb, TRBD1, cannot be confirmed without DNA. The CDR3 is 15 amino acids. Germline V gene sequence: CDR1 LGHNA, CDR2 YSLEER.